This passage covers 8 T cell receptor beta chains from one sample sequenced in a study of shared clonotypes between healthy human individuals. Only in-frame clones appear in the TCRdb table, and some are missing; sequencing was by immunoSEQ multiplex PCR. Of 2,500,000 or so clones detected, around 94% appear once; the ten largest clones hold about 0.13%. The sequenced material came from naive CD4+ T cells sorted from blood. The subset: CD45RA+ positively selected. These TCRs come from a man between 18 and 35 years old in good health.

This chain uses TRBV7-9 with TRBJ2-6; TRBD1 aligns across 8 bases. Germline V CDR1 and CDR2: SEHNR, FQNEAQ (reference sequence). The CDR3 is 16 amino acids. The V gene end was trimmed by 4 bases and the J gene end by 2 bases; junction bases not matched to a gene: 4. In nucleotides, the CDR3 is TGTGCCAGCAGCTCGCAGGGGGCGGCTGGGGCCAACGTCCTGACTTTC. As protein: CASSSQGAAGANVLTF.

The rearrangement joins TRBV10-1 to TRBJ1-3; D gene ambiguous. CDR3 length: 13 amino acids. CDR1 and CDR2 (germline): WNHNN, SYGVQD (reference sequence). The ends were cut back, 4 bases at V and 2 bases at J, with 6 bases in the middle. The CDR3: CASSAGPGNTIYF. For the CDR3, the DNA is TGCGCCAGCAGTGCGGGTCCTGGAAACACCATATATTTT.

Details on this clone: Additional DNA sequences in this sample encode the identical CDR3. The rearrangement uses TRBV2 and TRBJ2-1; TRBD1 aligns across 10 bases. The CDR3 extends over 13 amino acids. The germline V gene has CDR1 SNHLY and CDR2 FYNNEI. Trimming took 6 bases from V and 4 from J; bases not matched to a gene: 0. CDR3 residues: CASRGQGYNEQFF. The CDR3 DNA is TGTGCCAGCAGGGGACAGGGGTACAATGAGCAGTTCTTC.

A note on this clone: In the same sample, other DNA sequences code for this CDR3. J is TRBJ1-5 and V is TRBV18, with unresolved D. CDR3 length: 14 residues. The V end lost 3 bases, the J end lost 4 bases, and 10 bases lay between the germline ends. Germline V gene sequence: CDR1 KGHSH, CDR2 LQKENI. Here the CDR3 DNA reads TGTGCCAGCTCACCGCCAGGAGGAAATCAGCCCCAGCATTTT. Amino acids: CASSPPGGNQPQHF.

The chain carries TRBV7-9 and TRBJ2-6, with D perhaps TRBD2 (6 bases). CDR3 size: 17 residues. CDR1 and CDR2 (germline): SEHNR, FQNEAQ (reference sequence). The V end was cut by 5 bases, the J end by 2 bases, with 16 bases between. The CDR3 region is CASSIGHPGAGANVLTF. Written as DNA, the CDR3 is TGTGCCAGCAGCATAGGACATCCGGGAGCTGGGGCCAACGTCCTGACTTTC.

The chain couples TRBV5-1 to TRBJ1-3, with 9 bases fitting TRBD1. Germline V gene data show CDR1 as SGHRS and CDR2 as YFSETQ. The CDR3 loop spans 17 amino acids. V shed 4 bases and J 4 bases; nucleotides not matched to a gene: 12. In DNA form, the CDR3 reads TGCGCCAGCAGCCACTCCGATCCCGGGACAGGGGGAAACACCATATATTTT. Its translation is CASSHSDPGTGGNTIYF.

The V and J genes are TRBV6-5 and TRBJ1-2; TRBD1 might be the D (6 bases). There are 15 residues in the CDR3. With 7 bases removed from V and 5 bases from J, the gap between germline ends came to 20 bases. CDR1 and CDR2 (germline): MNHEY, SVGAGI. CDR3 residues: CASTPEGGRGYGYTF. DNA of the CDR3: TGTGCCAGCACCCCCGAGGGGGGGAGGGGGTATGGCTACACCTTC.

This clone was recorded a few times. This sequence joins TRBV4-1 and TRBJ2-3; maybe TRBD2 (5 bases). This CDR3 comprises 16 residues. Germline assignment: CDR1 MGHRA and CDR2 YSYEKL. V was shortened by 0 bases and J by 4 bases, with 14 bases between the two germline ends. CDR3 nucleotides: TGCGCCAGCAGCCAAGATCGGGGTCAGGCAGCAGATACGCAGTATTTT. Translation: CASSQDRGQAADTQYF.